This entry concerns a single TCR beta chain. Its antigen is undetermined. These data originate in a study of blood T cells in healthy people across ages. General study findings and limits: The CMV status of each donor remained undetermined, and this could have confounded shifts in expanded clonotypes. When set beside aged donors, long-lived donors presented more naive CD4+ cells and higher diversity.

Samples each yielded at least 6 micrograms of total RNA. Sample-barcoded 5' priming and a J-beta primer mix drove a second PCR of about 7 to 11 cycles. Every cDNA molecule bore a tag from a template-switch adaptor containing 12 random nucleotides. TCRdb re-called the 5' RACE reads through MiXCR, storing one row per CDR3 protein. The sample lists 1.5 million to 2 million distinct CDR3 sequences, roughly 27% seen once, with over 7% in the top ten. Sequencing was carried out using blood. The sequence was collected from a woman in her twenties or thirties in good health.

The CDR3 spells CASSQEVGRVNTGELFF. The CDR3 nucleotides read TGCGCCAGCAGCCAAGAGGTGGGGCGGGTTAACACCGGGGAGCTGTTTTTT. J is TRBJ2-2 and V is TRBV4-3, with D perhaps TRBD1 or TRBD2 (5 bases each). V lost 0 bases, J lost 2 bases, and 13 bases lay in between. CDR3 size: 17 residues. Germline V gene data show CDR1 as LGHNA and CDR2 as YSLEER.